The 17 T cell receptor beta chains below come from one sample, sequenced in a study of identical twins. Each CDR3 protein is one row after TCRdb ran MiXCR on the 5' RACE reads. In the table there are roughly 720,000 distinct CDR3 sequences, 15% to 20% of which are singletons. This sample also appeared in a second study, on T cells expressing NK-cell markers.

The specimen was PBMCs. The receptors come from a woman under 30 in good health.

The chain combines TRBV11-1 with TRBJ1-1; D gene ambiguous. Trimming shortened V by 1 base and J by 2 bases, and 20 bases separated the two germline ends. Germline V gene lookup returns CDR1 SGHAT and CDR2 FQDESV (reference sequence). This CDR3 has 18 residues. For the CDR3, the DNA is TGTGCCAGCAGCTTAGTTCGGGCAGCTAGAGGTTTAAACACTGAAGCTTTCTTT. It is translated as CASSLVRAARGLNTEAFF.

This clonotype came up a few times. The chain employs TRBV6-1 and TRBJ1-2, with D tentatively TRBD1 (5 bases). The CDR3 is 15 amino acids. V dropped 5 bases and J dropped 4 bases, with 17 bases sitting between them. Per germline, CDR1 MNHNS and CDR2 SASEGT. The CDR3 loop is CASSQHRDDLYGYTF. The CDR3 bases are TGTGCCAGCAGTCAGCACCGGGACGACCTCTATGGCTACACCTTC.

The rearrangement links TRBV18 to TRBJ2-5, with TRBD2 matching 10 bases. Germline loops: CDR1 KGHSH, CDR2 LQKENI. This CDR3 has 17 amino acids. J lost 2 bases, V lost 0 bases, and 6 bases had no gene match. The CDR3 DNA follows: TGTGCCAGCTCACCACCTACTGGGACTAGCGTTCAAGAGACCCAGTACTTC. It specifies CASSPPTGTSVQETQYF.

This rearrangement joins TRBV6-1 to TRBJ2-7, with a tentative D call TRBD2 (6 bases). V dropped 7 bases and J dropped 2 bases, with 24 bases sitting between them. CDR1 MNHNS and CDR2 SASEGT come from the germline V gene. CDR3 length: 17 amino acids. CDR3 bases: TGTGCCAGCACCCCCTTTTGGGGGAGGCTCGAGACCTACGAGCAGTACTTC. Its translation is CASTPFWGRLETYEQYF.

The table lists this clonotype with a few counts. The chain couples TRBV20-1 to TRBJ1-2; D might be TRBD1 (5 bases). The CDR3 is made up of 14 amino acids. The germline V gene has CDR1 DFQATT and CDR2 SNEGSKA (reference sequence). Between the trimmed V and J ends, which lost 6 bases and 6 bases, there was a span of 20 bases. In nucleotides, the CDR3 is TGCAGTGCGGGGGGGTTAATCCCGGCGGATGGCTACACCTTC. Translation gives CSAGGLIPADGYTF.

This clonotype has just a few counts. The V gene is TRBV10-3, the J gene TRBJ2-7, with D maybe TRBD2 (5 bases). CDR3 length: 17 amino acids. The germline CDR1 and CDR2 sequences are ENHRY and SYGVKD. Trimming left V 2 bases short and J 0 bases short, with 17 bases between. This chain's CDR3 is CAISEAVRGKSSYEQYF. The DNA for the CDR3 is TGTGCCATCAGTGAGGCCGTTCGGGGAAAAAGCTCCTACGAGCAGTACTTC.

This clonotype appeared many times. The gene calls are TRBV10-3 and TRBJ2-6; unclear D gene. The germline V gene encodes CDR1 ENHRY and CDR2 SYGVKD. There are 14 residues in the CDR3. Trimming removed 3 bases from V and 0 bases from J, with 3 bases in between. CDR3 DNA: TGTGCCATCAGTGACACCTCTGGGGCCAACGTCCTGACTTTC. Protein product: CAISDTSGANVLTF.

The chain uses TRBV12-3 or TRBV12-4 and TRBJ1-6, with D tentatively TRBD1 (5 bases). The CDR3 is 15 amino acids. V dropped 5 bases and J dropped 6 bases, with 14 bases sitting between them. The CDR3 loop is CASSPQGTTNSPLHF. CDR3 sequence (DNA): TGTGCCAGCAGTCCTCAGGGAACGACTAATTCACCCCTCCACTTT.

This clonotype was seen more than once but under ten times. The chain employs TRBV6-5 and TRBJ1-2; D possibly corresponds to TRBD1 (5 bases). This CDR3 region has 14 residues. CDR1 MNHEY and CDR2 SVGAGI come from the germline V gene. Trimming stripped 4 bases from V and 2 bases from J, with 11 bases between. The CDR3 reads CASSFLRGNYGYTF. In DNA, the CDR3 is TGTGCCAGCAGTTTTCTCCGGGGCAACTATGGCTACACCTTC.

The chain employs TRBV3-1 and TRBJ2-5, with a possible D match to TRBD2 (5 bases). There are 12 residues in the CDR3. Germline CDR1 and CDR2: LGHDT and YNNKEL (reference sequence). V was pared by 3 bases and J by 5 bases, with 7 bases between. CDR3 in amino acids: CASSQRVETQYF. The CDR3 bases are TGTGCCAGCAGCCAGAGGGTGGAGACCCAGTACTTC.

The rearrangement uses TRBV11-2 and TRBJ2-7, with a tentative D call TRBD2 (6 bases). Trimming pared 7 bases from V and 2 bases from J, leaving 12 bases between. Germline V gives CDR1 SGHAT, CDR2 FQNNGV. CDR3 length: 13 amino acids. DNA for the CDR3: TGTGCCAGCACCCCCCCGGGGGCCTACGAGCAGTACTTC. Amino acids: CASTPPGAYEQYF.

This clonotype has a count of ten or more. The chain has TRBV4-3 and TRBJ1-1; D is perhaps TRBD1 (5 bases). This CDR3 contains 15 residues. Germline V CDR1 and CDR2: LGHNA, YSLEER. V was pared by 3 bases and J by 1 base, with 12 bases between. CDR3 region: CASSHWTFPNTEAFF. In DNA form, the CDR3 reads TGCGCCAGCAGCCATTGGACATTTCCGAACACTGAAGCTTTCTTT.

The genes are TRBV7-9 and TRBJ2-6; 8 bases map to TRBD1. J gave up 0 bases and V 5 bases, and 6 bases lay outside the gene matches. The CDR3 totals 17 residues. Germline lookup yields CDR1 SEHNR and CDR2 FQNEAQ (reference sequence). The CDR3 spells CASSVSGQGSGANVLTF. The CDR3 DNA reads as TGTGCCAGCAGCGTATCAGGACAGGGCTCTGGGGCCAACGTCCTGACTTTC.

The table lists this clonotype with a few counts. The gene calls are TRBV4-3 and TRBJ2-4, with 7 bases matching TRBD1. The CDR3 contains 14 residues. V shed 3 bases and J 5 bases; nucleotides not matched to a gene: 4. CDR1 and CDR2 from the germline V gene are LGHNA and YSLEER. The CDR3 region has the DNA TGCGCCAGCAGCCACGACAGGGTTCAAAACATTCAGTACTTC. Translation: CASSHDRVQNIQYF.

The V call is TRBV11-2, the J call TRBJ2-7; 9 bases line up with TRBD1. Trimming took 7 bases from V and 5 from J; bases not matched to a gene: 9. Germline loops: CDR1 SGHAT, CDR2 FQNNGV. The CDR3 is made up of 14 amino acids. The CDR3 coding sequence is TGTGCCAGCACCTTGCCGGGACAGGGACACGAGCAGTACTTC. Residues: CASTLPGQGHEQYF.

The rearrangement joins TRBV10-3 to TRBJ2-7; no reliable D call. With 6 bases removed from V and 3 bases from J, the gap between germline ends came to 18 bases. Germline V gene data show CDR1 as ENHRY and CDR2 as SYGVKD. This CDR3 region has 15 residues. CDR3 nucleotides: TGTGCCATCAGGACGAAGGGTGGTCCAAACTACGAGCAGTACTTC. Encoded protein: CAIRTKGGPNYEQYF.

This clonotype was observed a few times. V and J are TRBV5-1 and TRBJ2-1, with D possibly called TRBD1 or TRBD2 (5 bases each). Germline values: CDR1 SGHRS, CDR2 YFSETQ. Trimming left V 3 bases short and J 7 bases short, with 17 bases between. The CDR3 sequence is 15 residues long. CDR3 coding DNA: TGCGCCAGCAGCTCGGGGCCCCGCCTTGAAAATGAGCAGTTCTTC. Its translation: CASSSGPRLENEQFF.